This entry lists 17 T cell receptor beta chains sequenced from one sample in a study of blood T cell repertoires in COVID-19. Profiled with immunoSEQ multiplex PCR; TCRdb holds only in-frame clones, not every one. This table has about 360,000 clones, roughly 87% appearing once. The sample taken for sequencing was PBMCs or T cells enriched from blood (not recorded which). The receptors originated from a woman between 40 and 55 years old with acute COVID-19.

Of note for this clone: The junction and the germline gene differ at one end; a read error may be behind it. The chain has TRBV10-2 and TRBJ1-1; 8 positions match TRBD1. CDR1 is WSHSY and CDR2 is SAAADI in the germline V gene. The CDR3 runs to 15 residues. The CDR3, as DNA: TGCGCCAGCAGTACCCAGGGGGCCCTGAAGACTGAAGCTTTCTTT. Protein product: CASSTQGALKTEAFF.

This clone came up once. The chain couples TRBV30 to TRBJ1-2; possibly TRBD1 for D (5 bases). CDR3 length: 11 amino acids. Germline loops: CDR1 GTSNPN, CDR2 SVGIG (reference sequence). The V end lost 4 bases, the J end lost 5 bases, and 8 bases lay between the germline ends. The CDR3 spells CAWTRTYGYTF. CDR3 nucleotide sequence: TGTGCCTGGACCCGGACATATGGCTACACCTTC.

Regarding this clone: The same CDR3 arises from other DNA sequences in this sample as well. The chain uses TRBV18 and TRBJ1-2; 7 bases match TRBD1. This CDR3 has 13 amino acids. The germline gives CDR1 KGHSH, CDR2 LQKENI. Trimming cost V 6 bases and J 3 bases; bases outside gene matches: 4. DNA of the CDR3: TGTGCCAGCTCTCCTGACAGGGACTATGGCTACACCTTC. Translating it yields CASSPDRDYGYTF. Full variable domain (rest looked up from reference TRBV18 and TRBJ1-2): NAGVMQNPRHLVRRRGQEARLRCSPMKGHSHVYWYRQLPEEGLKFMVYLQKENIIDESGMPKERFSAEFPKEGPSILRIQQVVRGDSAAYFCASSPDRDYGYTFGSGTRLTVV.

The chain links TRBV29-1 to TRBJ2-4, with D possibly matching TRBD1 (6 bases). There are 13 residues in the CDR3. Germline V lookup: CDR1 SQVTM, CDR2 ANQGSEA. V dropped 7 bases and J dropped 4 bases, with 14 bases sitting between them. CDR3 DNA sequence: TGCAGCGCTAAAAACCAGGGGAAAAACATTCAGTACTTC. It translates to CSAKNQGKNIQYF.

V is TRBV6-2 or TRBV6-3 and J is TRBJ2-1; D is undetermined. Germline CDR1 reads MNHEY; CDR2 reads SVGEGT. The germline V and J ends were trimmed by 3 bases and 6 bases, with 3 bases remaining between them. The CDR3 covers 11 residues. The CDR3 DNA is TGTGCCAGCAGTTATCTCAATGAGCAGTTCTTC. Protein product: CASSYLNEQFF.

The CDR3 coding sequence is TGTGCCAGCAGCTCAGGGGTCTCTGGAAACACCATATATTTT. It translates to CASSSGVSGNTIYF. The chain uses TRBV7-9 and TRBJ1-3, with TRBD1 as a possible D gene (6 bases). The germline CDR1 and CDR2 sequences are SEHNR and FQNEAQ (reference sequence). Trimming shortened V by 4 bases and J by 0 bases, and 7 bases separated the two germline ends. CDR3 length: 14 amino acids.

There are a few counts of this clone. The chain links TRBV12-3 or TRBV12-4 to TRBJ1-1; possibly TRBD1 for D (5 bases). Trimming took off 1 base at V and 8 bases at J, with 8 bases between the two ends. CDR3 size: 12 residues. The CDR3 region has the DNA TGTGCCAGCAGTTTAGTTTACAGGGAAGCTTTCTTT. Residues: CASSLVYREAFF.

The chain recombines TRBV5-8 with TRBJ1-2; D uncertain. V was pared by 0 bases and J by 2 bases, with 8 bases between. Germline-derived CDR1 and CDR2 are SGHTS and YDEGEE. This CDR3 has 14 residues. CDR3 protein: CASSLGFFNYGYTF. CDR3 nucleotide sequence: TGTGCCAGCAGCTTGGGTTTCTTCAACTATGGCTACACCTTC.

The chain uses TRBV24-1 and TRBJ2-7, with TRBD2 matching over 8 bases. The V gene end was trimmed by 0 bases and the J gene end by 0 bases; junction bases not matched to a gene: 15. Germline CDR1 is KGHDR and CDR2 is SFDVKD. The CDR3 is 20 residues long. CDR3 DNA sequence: TGTGCCACCAGTGATTTGCCCCTCCGGGGGGGCATCCGAAGCTCCTACGAGCAGTACTTC. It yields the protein CATSDLPLRGGIRSSYEQYF.

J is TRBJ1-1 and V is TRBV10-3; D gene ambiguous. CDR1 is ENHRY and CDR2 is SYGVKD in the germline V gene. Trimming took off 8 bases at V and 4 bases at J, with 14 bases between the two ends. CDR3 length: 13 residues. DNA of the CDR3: TGTGCCATCGGTTCTTACCTAGGCACTGAAGCTTTCTTT. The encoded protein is CAIGSYLGTEAFF.

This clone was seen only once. The CDR3 DNA is TGTGCCAGCAGTTACAGGAACAGGGGCTATGGCTACACCTTC. Translating gives CASSYRNRGYGYTF. V and J are TRBV6-5 and TRBJ1-2; 7 nucleotides line up with TRBD1. The CDR3 sequence is 14 residues long. V was pared by 2 bases and J by 4 bases, with 4 bases of the junction left unmatched. Germline V gene lookup returns CDR1 MNHEY and CDR2 SVGAGI.

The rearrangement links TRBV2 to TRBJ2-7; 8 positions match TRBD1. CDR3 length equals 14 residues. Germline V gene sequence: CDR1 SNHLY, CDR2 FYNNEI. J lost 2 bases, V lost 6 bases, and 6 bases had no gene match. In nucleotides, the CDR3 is TGTGCCAGCAGGACAGGGGTCTCCACCTACGAGCAGTACTTC. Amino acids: CASRTGVSTYEQYF.

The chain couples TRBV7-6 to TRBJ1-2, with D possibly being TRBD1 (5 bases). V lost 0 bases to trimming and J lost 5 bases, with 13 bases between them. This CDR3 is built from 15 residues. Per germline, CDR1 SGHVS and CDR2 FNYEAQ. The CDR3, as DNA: TGTGCCAGCAGCTTAGCGGGGACTGGGTCATATGGCTACACCTTC. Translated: CASSLAGTGSYGYTF. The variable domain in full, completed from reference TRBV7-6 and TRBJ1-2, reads GAGVSQSPRYKVTKRGQDVALRCDPISGHVSLYWYRQALGQGPEFLTYFNYEAQQDKSGLPNDRFSAERPEGSISTLTIQRTEQRDSAMYRCASSLAGTGSYGYTFGSGTRLTVV.

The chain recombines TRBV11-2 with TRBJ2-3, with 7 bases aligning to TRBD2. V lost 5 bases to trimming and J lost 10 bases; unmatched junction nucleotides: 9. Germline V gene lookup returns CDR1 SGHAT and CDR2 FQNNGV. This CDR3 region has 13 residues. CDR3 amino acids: CASSLGGVFAQYF. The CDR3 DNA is TGTGCCAGCAGCCTTGGGGGGGTTTTCGCGCAGTATTTT.

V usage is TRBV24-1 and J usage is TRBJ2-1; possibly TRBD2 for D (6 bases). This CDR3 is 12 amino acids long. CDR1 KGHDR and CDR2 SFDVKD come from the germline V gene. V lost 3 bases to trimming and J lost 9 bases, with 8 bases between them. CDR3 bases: TGTGCCACCAGTGATGGAGGGTTTGAGCAGTTCTTC. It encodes CATSDGGFEQFF.

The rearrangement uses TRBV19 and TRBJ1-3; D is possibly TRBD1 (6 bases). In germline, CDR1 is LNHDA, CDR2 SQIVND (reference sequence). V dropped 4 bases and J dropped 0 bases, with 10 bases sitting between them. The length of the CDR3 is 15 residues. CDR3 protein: CASSKGTNSGNTIYF. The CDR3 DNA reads TGTGCCAGTAGTAAAGGGACAAACTCTGGAAACACCATATATTTT.

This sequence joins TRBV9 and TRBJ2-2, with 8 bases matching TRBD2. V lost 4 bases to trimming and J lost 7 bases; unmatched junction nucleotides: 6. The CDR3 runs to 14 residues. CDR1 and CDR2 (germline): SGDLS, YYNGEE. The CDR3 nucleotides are TGTGCCAGCAGCCCGCGGGGGGCTGGCGGGGAGCTGTTTTTT. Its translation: CASSPRGAGGELFF. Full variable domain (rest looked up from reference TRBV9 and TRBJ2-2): DSGVTQTPKHLITATGQRVTLRCSPRSGDLSVYWYQQSLDQGLQFLIQYYNGEERAKGNILERFSAQQFPDLHSELNLSSLELGDSALYFCASSPRGAGGELFFGEGSRLTVL.